The rows below give T cell receptor beta chains drawn from one sample of a study of cytomegalovirus exposure and HLA in healthy donors. Data came from immunoSEQ multiplex PCR; TCRdb stores just in-frame clones and leaves some out. The sample includes around 92,000 clones, 65% to 75% of them seen just once. Material: PBMCs. These receptor sequences come from a woman in her seventies in good health and CMV-seropositive. CDR3s include the opening cysteine and the closing phenylalanine or tryptophan. Each record gives: J gene, V gene, D gene, clone size, CDR3 DNA, CDR3 protein. A D gene is named only where the DNA matches it firmly. Some rows have no size entry. The others give once, few or many, or a class for an expanded clone.

TRBJ1-5,TRBV7-3,NA,NA,TGTGCCAGCAGCGTTTCGGACAACCAGCCCCAGCATTTT,CASSVSDNQPQHF
TRBJ2-7,TRBV16,NA,NA,TGTGCCAGCAGCCGAACCCGGACTCACTACGAGCAGTACTTC,CASSRTRTHYEQYF
TRBJ2-7,TRBV11-2,TRBD1,NA,TGTGCCAGCAGGCTAATCCCCCTCGTTACGGGACAGTACGAGCAGTACTTC,CASRLIPLVTGQYEQYF
TRBJ2-7,TRBV7-2,TRBD1,NA,TGTGCCAGCAGATACGACAGGGGGTTTTACGAGCAGTACTTC,CASRYDRGFYEQYF
TRBJ1-1,TRBV4-2,TRBD1,NA,TGTGCCAGCAGCCAAGATCCGGTCCAGGGGGCTGAAGCTTTCTTT,CASSQDPVQGAEAFF
TRBJ1-2,TRBV7-2,NA,few,TGTGCCAGCAGCCCGGACTATGGCTACACCTTC,CASSPDYGYTF
TRBJ2-7,TRBV2,TRBD1,few,TGTGCCAGCATCTCACAGGGGGCGGCCTACGAGCAGTACTTC,CASISQGAAYEQYF
TRBJ2-1,TRBV9,NA,NA,TGTGCCAGCAGCGTAGGAAGTCTAGACTTTGAGCAGTTCTTC,CASSVGSLDFEQFF
TRBJ2-7,TRBV27,TRBD2,NA,TGTGCCAGCAGTCCATCCAGCGGGAGTTATAACGAGCAGTACTTC,CASSPSSGSYNEQYF
TRBJ2-1,TRBV7-6,TRBD1,NA,TGTGCCAGCAGCTTAGGTGGACAGGGAAGCTCCTACAATGAGCAGTTCTTC,CASSLGGQGSSYNEQFF
TRBJ1-4,TRBV2,NA,NA,TGTGCCAGCAAGTGGGGCAGCACTAATGAAAAACTGTTTTTT,CASKWGSTNEKLFF
TRBJ2-1,TRBV6-5,TRBD1,NA,TGTGCCCTTAAAGGTGGACAGGGGCGGAATGAGCAGTTCTTC,CALKGGQGRNEQFF
TRBJ1-2,TRBV5-1,NA,NA,TGCGCCAGCAGCTTGTTCACTGCTAATGGCTACACCTTC,CASSLFTANGYTF
TRBJ1-5,TRBV6-5,NA,NA,NA,CATRRDTIAISPSIF
TRBJ2-2,TRBV7-9,TRBD1,few,TGTTCCAGCAGCCTTCGGACAGGACCCCTCGGGGAGCTGTTTTTT,CSSSLRTGPLGELFF
TRBJ2-1,TRBV28,NA,NA,TGTGCCAGCAGTCCCCCGGCGGGACAGAGAGGCAATGAGCAGTTCTTC,CASSPPAGQRGNEQFF
TRBJ2-2,TRBV10-1,NA,NA,TGCGCCAGCAGTGATGCGGGTTCCGGGGAGCTGTTTTTT,CASSDAGSGELFF
TRBJ1-1,TRBV18,TRBD1,NA,TGTGCCAGCTCACCACGACGACAGGGGGAGGGTGGTGAAGCTTTCTTT,CASSPRRQGEGGEAFF
TRBJ1-2,TRBV6-1,NA,few,TGTGCCAGCAGTTTGACGGAGAACTATGGCTACACCTTC,CASSLTENYGYTF
TRBJ2-1,TRBV28,NA,NA,TGTGCCAGCAGTTTCCCGGCCAGGGCTAGGAATGAGCAGTTCTTC,CASSFPARARNEQFF
TRBJ1-1,TRBV28,TRBD1,few,TGTGCCAGCAGTAGAGAGACAGGGAAAAACACTGAAGCTTTCTTT,CASSRETGKNTEAFF
TRBJ2-1,TRBV15,NA,NA,TGTGCCACCAGCAAGGAGGCCAATGAGCAGTTCTTC,CATSKEANEQFF
TRBJ1-5,TRBV27,NA,NA,TGTGCCAGCAGCCGACTGACAGTGGGCGGCAATCAGCCCCAGCATTTT,CASSRLTVGGNQPQHF
TRBJ2-2,TRBV6-5,TRBD1,once,TGTGCCAGCAGACGGACAGGGAGCACCGGGGAGCTGTTTTTT,CASRRTGSTGELFF
TRBJ1-4,TRBV7-2,TRBD1,few,TGTGCCAGCAGCAGGGACAGGGAAAATGAAAAACTGTTTTTT,CASSRDRENEKLFF
TRBJ2-1,TRBV11-2,NA,NA,TGTGCCAGCAGCTTACAAAATGAGCAGTTCTTC,CASSLQNEQFF
TRBJ1-4,TRBV4-2,TRBD1,NA,TGTGCCAGCAGCCCCAGATCACAGGGGTGGGATGAAAAACTGTTTTTT,CASSPRSQGWDEKLFF
TRBJ1-4,TRBV10-3,TRBD1,NA,TGTGCCATCAGCCCCGGGACAGGGCAAGAAAAACTGTTTTTT,CAISPGTGQEKLFF
TRBJ2-7,TRBV4-2,TRBD1,NA,TGTGCCAGCAGCCCTGACCGGGACAGGGGGTTGTACGAGCAGTACTTC,CASSPDRDRGLYEQYF
TRBJ2-1,TRBV7-9,TRBD2,NA,TGTGCCAGCAGCTTGGGACTAGCAGATAACAATGAGCAGTTCTTC,CASSLGLADNNEQFF
TRBJ2-7,TRBV9,NA,few,TGTGCCAGCAGCGTGGAGGGTGGCCGCTACGAGCAGTACTTC,CASSVEGGRYEQYF
TRBJ1-1,TRBV18,TRBD1,NA,TGTGCCAGCTCACAGGGACAGGAGAACACTGAAGCTTTCTTT,CASSQGQENTEAFF
TRBJ2-3,TRBV9,TRBD1,NA,TGTGCCAGCAGCCGACAGGGGATGGAGACAGATACGCAGTATTTT,CASSRQGMETDTQYF
TRBJ2-7,TRBV28,TRBD2,NA,TGTGCCAGCAGTCCCTTGATTGGACTAGCGGGAGCGCTTAGTTCCTACGAGCAGTACTTC,CASSPLIGLAGALSSYEQYF
TRBJ2-3,TRBV4-3,NA,NA,TGCGCCAGCAGGTCCCGGGGGGCCGGAATCACAGATACGCAGTATTTT,CASRSRGAGITDTQYF
TRBJ2-1,TRBV29-1,TRBD2,few,TGCAGCGTTGGGGGGGCTAGCGGGACCTTCTCCTACAATGAGCAGTTCTTC,CSVGGASGTFSYNEQFF
TRBJ2-3,TRBV29-1,NA,NA,TGCAGCGTGGGTGAGGAGGGCGGGGGCACAGATACGCAGTATTTT,CSVGEEGGGTDTQYF
TRBJ1-2,TRBV7-3,TRBD1,NA,TGTGCCAGCAGCTTTGACAGGGGGAATGGCTACACCTTC,CASSFDRGNGYTF
TRBJ1-1,TRBV21-1,NA,NA,TGTGCCAGCCCCGGATTTCGGGGAGGGAACACTGAAGCTTTCTTT,CASPGFRGGNTEAFF